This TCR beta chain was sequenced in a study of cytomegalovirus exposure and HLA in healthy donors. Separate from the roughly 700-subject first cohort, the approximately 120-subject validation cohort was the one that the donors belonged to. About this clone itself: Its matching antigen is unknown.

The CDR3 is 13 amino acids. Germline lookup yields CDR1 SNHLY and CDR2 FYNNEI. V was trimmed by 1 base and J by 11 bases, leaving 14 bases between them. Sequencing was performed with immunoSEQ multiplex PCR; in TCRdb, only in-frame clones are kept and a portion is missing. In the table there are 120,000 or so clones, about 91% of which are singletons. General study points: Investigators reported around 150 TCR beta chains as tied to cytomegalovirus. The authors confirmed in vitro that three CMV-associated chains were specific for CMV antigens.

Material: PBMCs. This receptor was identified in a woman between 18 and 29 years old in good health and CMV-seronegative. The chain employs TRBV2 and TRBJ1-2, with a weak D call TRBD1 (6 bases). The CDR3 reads CASSEEGDTRYTF. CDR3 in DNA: TGTGCCAGCAGTGAAGAGGGGGACACCCGGTACACCTTC.